This T cell receptor (beta chain) comes out of a study of CD8 T cells in Susac syndrome. cDNA came from about 0.46 to 1 ug RNA primed by random hexamers. A single record per CDR3 protein comes from TCRdb applying MiXCR to the immunoSEQ multiplex PCR reads. Here the sample spans about 210,000 distinct CDR3 sequences, about 95% being singletons. CDR3 size: 13 residues. After removal of 8 bases from V and 4 bases from J, the junction contained 4 bases not matched to a gene. Germline V gene lookup returns CDR1 MDHEN and CDR2 SYDVKM. The multiple sclerosis control group comprised treatment-naive patients with stable or active relapsing-remitting disease.

The sequence was collected from a human donor with multiple sclerosis. This rearrangement joins TRBV28 to TRBJ2-1, with 8 bases aligning to TRBD1. The specimen sequenced was CD4+ T cells from PBMCs. CDR3 region: CASAGQEYNEQFF. The CDR3 coding sequence is TGTGCCAGCGCGGGACAGGAATACAATGAGCAGTTCTTC. The full variable domain, its missing parts supplied by reference TRBV28 and TRBJ2-1, is DVKVTQSSRYLVKRTGEKVFLECVQDMDHENMFWYRQDPGLGLRLIYFSYDVKMKEKGDIPEGYSVSREKKERFSLILESASTNQTSMYLCASAGQEYNEQFFGPGTRLTVL.